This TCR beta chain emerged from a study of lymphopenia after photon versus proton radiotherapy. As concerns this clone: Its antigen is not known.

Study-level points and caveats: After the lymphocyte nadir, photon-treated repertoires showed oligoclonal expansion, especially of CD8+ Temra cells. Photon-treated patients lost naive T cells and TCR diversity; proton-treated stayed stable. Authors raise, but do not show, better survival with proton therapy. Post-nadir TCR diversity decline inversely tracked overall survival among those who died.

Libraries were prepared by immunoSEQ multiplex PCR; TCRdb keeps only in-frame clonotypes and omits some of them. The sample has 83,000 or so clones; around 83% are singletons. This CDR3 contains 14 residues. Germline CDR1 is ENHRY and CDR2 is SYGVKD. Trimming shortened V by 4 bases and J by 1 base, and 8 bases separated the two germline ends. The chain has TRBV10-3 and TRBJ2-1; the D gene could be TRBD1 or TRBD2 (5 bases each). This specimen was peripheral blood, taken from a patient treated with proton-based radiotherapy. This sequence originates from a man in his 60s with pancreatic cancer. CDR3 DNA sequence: TGTGCCATCAGTGGGGACCAATCCTACAATGAGCAGTTCTTC. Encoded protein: CAISGDQSYNEQFF.